This TCR beta chain comes out of a study of blood T cell repertoires in COVID-19 (dated by TCRdb to 2018 to 2021). Describing the broader study: Samples from collaborators originated in the United States, Italy and Spain and spanned both the acute and convalescent phases of COVID-19. The samples were drawn from two sources: the first 160 participants of the ongoing ImmuneRACE study, and 1,200 or so subjects contributed by 6 global collaborators. The prospective study material was composed of cDNA or gDNA derived from T cells, B-cell-depleted T cells, or PBMCs. A freely available public database, intended as a resource for researchers studying the immune response to SARS-CoV-2, is where the repertoires were released. Nearly every sample came with metadata listing a de-identified subject ID, COVID-19 status, age in years and sex. The dataset comprised deeply sampled blood TCRbeta repertoires from subjects exposed to, actively infected with, or recovered from COVID-19. Where available, HLA class I and class II types were obtained from metadata supplied by the sample provider rather than from assay-based typing.

The full study reports these points: How much clinical and demographic metadata was included differed by source and by participant, and the metadata was provided uncurated.

A note on this clone: The antigen it recognizes is unknown. Per-base qualities were not stored, and no clone one base away is much larger.

From the cysteine up to the phenylalanine, the CDR3 has a length of 13 residues. Only the CDR3 region is kept as DNA, spanning 39 bases read in frame from base 1. Trimming costs V 1 base and J 6 bases, and their ends lie 10 bases apart. CDR1 and CDR2 (LNHNV, YYDKDF) derive from the germline V gene (reference sequence). Whole blood was collected in K2EDTA tubes by collaborating institutions according to the institutions' own protocols. Collaborator samples were shipped for TCRbeta analysis as frozen whole blood, isolated PBMCs, or DNA extracted from either sample type. TCRbeta CDR3 regions were amplified from genomic DNA using the immunoSEQ Assay, a bias-controlled multiplex PCR. Under the source paper's analysis protocol: The number of nucleated cells in each sample was estimated by amplification of reference gene primers within the assay. To quantify the absolute abundance of each unique TCRbeta CDR3 rearrangement, sequence reads were collapsed and filtered. For each sample, productive Simpson clonality was calculated as the square root of Simpson's diversity index over productive rearrangements. TCRdb took over this immuneACCESS table, retaining in-frame rearrangements with V and J assigned. Such tables are incomplete; in checked studies, under half of the missing clones stem from an unresolved V gene, and the remainder is unexplained. V, J and clone size are taken as reported in that table, and D and trimming were inferred from the DNA itself. The sample data list 200,000 to 300,000 clones, and 84% of these were observed just once. 4% of the sample is in the top ten clones.

The sequenced sample consisted of peripheral blood. The rearrangement combines TRBV15 with TRBJ2-7; a tentative D call is TRBD2 (5 bases match). This clonotype was sampled from a man aged 50 or older with acute or convalescent COVID-19. Here the CDR3 is given as CATSRARAGEQYF. The nucleotides are TGTGCCACCAGCAGAGCCCGTGCGGGCGAGCAGTACTTC.